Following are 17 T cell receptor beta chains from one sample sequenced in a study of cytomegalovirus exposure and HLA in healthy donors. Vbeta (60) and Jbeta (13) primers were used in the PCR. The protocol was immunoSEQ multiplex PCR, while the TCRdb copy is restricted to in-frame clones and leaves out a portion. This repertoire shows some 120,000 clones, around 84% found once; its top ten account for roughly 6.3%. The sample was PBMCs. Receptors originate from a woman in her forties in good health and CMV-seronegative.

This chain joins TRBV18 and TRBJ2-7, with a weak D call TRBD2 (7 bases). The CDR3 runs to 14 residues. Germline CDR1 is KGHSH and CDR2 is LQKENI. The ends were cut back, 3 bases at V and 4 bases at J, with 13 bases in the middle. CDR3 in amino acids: CASSPGRGGYEQYF. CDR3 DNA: TGTGCCAGCTCACCTGGCAGGGGAGGGTACGAGCAGTACTTC.

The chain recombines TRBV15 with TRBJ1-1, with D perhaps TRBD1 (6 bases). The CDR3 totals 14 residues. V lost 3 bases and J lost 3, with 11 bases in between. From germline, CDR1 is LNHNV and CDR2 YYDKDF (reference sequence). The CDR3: CATSSSQGYTEAFF. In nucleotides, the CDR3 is TGTGCCACCAGCAGTTCCCAGGGGTACACTGAAGCTTTCTTT.

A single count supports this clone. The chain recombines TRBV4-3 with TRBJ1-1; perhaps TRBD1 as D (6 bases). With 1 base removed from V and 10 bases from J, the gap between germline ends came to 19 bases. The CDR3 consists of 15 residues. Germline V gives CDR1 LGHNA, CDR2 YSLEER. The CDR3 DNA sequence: TGCGCCAGCAGCCAAGGTCAGGGGCGGGGGGAGGGAGCTTTCTTT. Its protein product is CASSQGQGRGEGAFF.

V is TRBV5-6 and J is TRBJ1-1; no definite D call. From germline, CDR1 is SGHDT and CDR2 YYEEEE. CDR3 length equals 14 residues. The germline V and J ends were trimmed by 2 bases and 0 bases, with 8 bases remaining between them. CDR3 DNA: TGTGCCAGCAGCTTAGACACAATGAACACTGAAGCTTTCTTT. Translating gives CASSLDTMNTEAFF.

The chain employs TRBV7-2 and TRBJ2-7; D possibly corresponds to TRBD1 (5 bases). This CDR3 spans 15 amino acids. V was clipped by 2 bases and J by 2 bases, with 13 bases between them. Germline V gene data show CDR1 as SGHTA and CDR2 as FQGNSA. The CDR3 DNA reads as TGTGCCAGCAGCTTAAGTCAGGGTGCGACCTACGAGCAGTACTTC. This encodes CASSLSQGATYEQYF.

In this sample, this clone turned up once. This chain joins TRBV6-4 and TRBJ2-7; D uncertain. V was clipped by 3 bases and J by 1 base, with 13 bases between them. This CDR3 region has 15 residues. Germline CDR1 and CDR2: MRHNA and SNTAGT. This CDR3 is CASSDRGLTSYEQYF. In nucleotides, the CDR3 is TGTGCCAGCAGTGATAGAGGTTTGACTTCCTACGAGCAGTACTTC.

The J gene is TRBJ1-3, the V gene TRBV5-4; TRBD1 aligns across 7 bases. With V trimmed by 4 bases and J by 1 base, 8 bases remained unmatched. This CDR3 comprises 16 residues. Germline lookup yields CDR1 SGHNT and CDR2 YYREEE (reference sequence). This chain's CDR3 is CASSTRYRGSGNTIYF. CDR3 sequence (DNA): TGTGCCAGCAGCACTCGCTACAGGGGATCTGGAAACACCATATATTTT.

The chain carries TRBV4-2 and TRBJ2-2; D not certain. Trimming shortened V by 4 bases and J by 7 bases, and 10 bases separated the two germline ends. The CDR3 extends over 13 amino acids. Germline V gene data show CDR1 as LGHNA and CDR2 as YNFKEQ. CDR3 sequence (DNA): TGTGCCAGCAGCCCAACCTCAGTCGGGGAGCTGTTTTTT. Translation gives CASSPTSVGELFF.

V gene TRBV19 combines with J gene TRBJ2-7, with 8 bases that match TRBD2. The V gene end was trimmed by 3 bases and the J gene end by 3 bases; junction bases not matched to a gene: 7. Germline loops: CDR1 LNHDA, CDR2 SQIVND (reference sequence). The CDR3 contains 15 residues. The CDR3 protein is CASSMSSGNNYEQYF. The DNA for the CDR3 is TGTGCCAGTAGTATGAGTAGCGGGAACAACTACGAGCAGTACTTC.

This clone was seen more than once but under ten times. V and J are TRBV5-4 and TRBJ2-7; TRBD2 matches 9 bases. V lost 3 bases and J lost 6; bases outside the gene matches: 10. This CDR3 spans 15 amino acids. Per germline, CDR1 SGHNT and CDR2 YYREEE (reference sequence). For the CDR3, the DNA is TGTGCCAGCAGCTGGGGAGGGACTAGCAGTTTCGAGCAGTACTTC. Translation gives CASSWGGTSSFEQYF.

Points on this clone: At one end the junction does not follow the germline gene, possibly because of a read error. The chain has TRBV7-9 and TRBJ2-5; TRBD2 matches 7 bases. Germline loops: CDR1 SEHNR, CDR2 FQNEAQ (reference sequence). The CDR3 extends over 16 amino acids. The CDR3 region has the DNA TGTTCCAGCAGCTGGGCTAGCGGAGGTCCAGGAGAGACCCAGTACTTC. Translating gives CSSSWASGGPGETQYF. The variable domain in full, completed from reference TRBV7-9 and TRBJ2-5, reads DTGVSQNPRHKITKRGQNVTFRCDPISEHNRLYWYRQTLGQGPEFLTYFQNEAQLEKSRLLSDRFSAERPKGSFSTLEIQRTEQGDSAMYLCSSSWASGGPGETQYFGPGTRLLVL.

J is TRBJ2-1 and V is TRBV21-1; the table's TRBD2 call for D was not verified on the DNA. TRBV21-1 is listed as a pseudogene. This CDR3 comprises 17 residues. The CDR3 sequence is CASSELAGEPKGYEQFF. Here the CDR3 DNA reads TGTGCCAGCAGCGAACTAGCGGGAGAACCAAAGGGGTATGAGCAGTTCTTC.

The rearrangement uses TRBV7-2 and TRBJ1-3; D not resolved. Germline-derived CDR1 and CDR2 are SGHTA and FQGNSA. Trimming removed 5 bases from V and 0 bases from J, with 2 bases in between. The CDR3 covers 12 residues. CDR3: CASSLSGNTIYF. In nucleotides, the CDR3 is TGTGCCAGCAGCCTCTCTGGAAACACCATATATTTT.

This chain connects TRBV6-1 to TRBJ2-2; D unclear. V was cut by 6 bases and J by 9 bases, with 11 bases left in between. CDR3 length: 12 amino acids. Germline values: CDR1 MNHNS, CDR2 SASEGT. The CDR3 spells CASSPLGWELFF. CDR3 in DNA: TGTGCCAGCAGCCCTCTTGGCTGGGAGCTGTTTTTT.

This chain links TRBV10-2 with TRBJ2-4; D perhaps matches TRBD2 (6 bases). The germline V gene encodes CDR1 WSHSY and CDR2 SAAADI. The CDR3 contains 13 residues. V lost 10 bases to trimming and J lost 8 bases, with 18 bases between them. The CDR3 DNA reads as TGCGCCACCCTGGGACTTAGTATTGACATTCAGTACTTC. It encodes CATLGLSIDIQYF.

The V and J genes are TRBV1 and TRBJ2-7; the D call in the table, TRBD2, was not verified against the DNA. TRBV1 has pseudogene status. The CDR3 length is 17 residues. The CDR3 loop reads CTSSQDLRREVQHEQYF. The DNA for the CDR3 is TGCACCAGCAGCCAAGATCTTAGGCGGGAGGTGCAACACGAGCAGTACTTC.

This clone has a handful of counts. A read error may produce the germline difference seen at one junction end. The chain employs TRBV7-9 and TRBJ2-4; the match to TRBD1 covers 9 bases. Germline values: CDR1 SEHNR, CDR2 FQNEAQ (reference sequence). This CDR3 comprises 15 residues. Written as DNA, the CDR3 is TGTGCCAGCAGCCGCGGACAGGGGCAAAAAAACAGTCAGTACTTC. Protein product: CASSRGQGQKNSQYF. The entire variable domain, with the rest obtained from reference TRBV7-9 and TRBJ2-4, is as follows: DTGVSQNPRHKITKRGQNVTFRCDPISEHNRLYWYRQTLGQGPEFLTYFQNEAQLEKSRLLSDRFSAERPKGSFSTLEIQRTEQGDSAMYLCASSRGQGQKNSQYFGAGTRLSVL.